This T cell receptor (beta chain) was captured in a study of Graves' ophthalmopathy and Graves' hyperthyroidism (dated by TCRdb to the late 2010s). About the study as a whole: Peripheral blood was collected at initial diagnosis, before any treatment. TCR beta repertoire signatures were used to distinguish Graves' ophthalmopathy from Graves' hyperthyroidism and to predict progression to ophthalmopathy. In total, around 140 blood samples were TCR-sequenced: approximately 42 ophthalmopathy, approximately 80 hyperthyroidism and some 17 hyperthyroidism-to-ophthalmopathy patients. A discovery set of 100 or so patients (around 44 ophthalmopathy, around 57 stable hyperthyroidism) was enrolled to explore V-J signatures distinguishing ophthalmopathy from hyperthyroidism. An independent validation cohort comprised some 19 hyperthyroidism patients and over 15 patients who later progressed from hyperthyroidism to ophthalmopathy. T-cell repertoires of thyroid tissue and blood were compared in about six hyperthyroidism patients. Following sampling, methimazole starting at 30 mg daily was administered to hyperthyroidism patients, and high-dose intravenous methylprednisolone was administered to ophthalmopathy patients. The roughly 91 discovery patients were randomly divided into training and test sets at a 7:3 ratio.

Patients with ophthalmopathy had moderately to severely active disease, with a Clinical Activity Score of 3 or more, a NOSPECS grade of 4 or more, and a disease duration of less than 3 months. Patients with other autoimmune diseases, uncontrolled infections, pregnancy or lactation were excluded from the study. Clinical symptoms, serum thyroxine, TRAb, thyroid ultrasound and orbital computed tomography were used for diagnosis. Ficoll-Paque density gradient centrifugation was used to isolate PBMCs from about 9 ml of fresh peripheral blood. Trizol reagent was used to extract the total RNA, and its quality was then checked on an Agilent 2100 Bioanalyzer. What the research found in general, with its limitations: In cross-validation, the 13-signature model distinguished ophthalmopathy from stable hyperthyroidism with less than 90% sensitivity and about 81% specificity, while in the test set the corresponding values were around 79% and 71%. Most expanded thyroid clonotypes with frequency above 0.001 were also detected in blood, suggesting blood repertoires may reflect the thyroid immune response. Sample size was not statistically predetermined, and group allocation was not concealed from the investigators. In validation, the model predicted ophthalmopathy progression with about 71% sensitivity and less than 80% specificity; some 13 predicted patients were CT-confirmed with GO in a median of approximately six months.

TCR beta CDR3 regions were amplified from RNA transcripts for repertoire sequencing. A first-round RT-PCR used HTBI primers with the Qiagen OneStep RT-PCR kit, followed by a second-round multiplex PCR, size selection and purification. The libraries underwent paired-end sequencing with 100 bp reads on an Illumina HiSeq2000. In the authors' own workflow: SOAPnuke was used to process the reads, throwing out any read that had adapters, had uncalled bases, had a mean Phred below 15, or lacked an exact constant-primer or identifier match. High-quality paired reads were merged with COPE v1.2.5. Each unique nucleotide sequence was treated as a clonotype, and MiTCR v1.1 was used to align the clonotypes to the IMGT TRB V, D and J references. Only V-J combinations with frequency above 0.0001 were analysed, covering 99.2% of repertoires. A TCR clonal expansion and chaos score per V-J combination was defined as the ratio of F50 clonal expansion to chaos observed in the TCRdist matrix. Welch's t-statistics and random forest were used to reduce the features to roughly 14 V-J combinations, which were then used as input to a naive Bayes classifier. Thyroid-blood repertoire similarity was quantified with the Morisita-Horn index. Starting from the raw public reads, TCRdb applied fastp trimming at Q25, assembled clones with MiXCR and retained in-frame beta chains. Duplicate CDR3 protein sequences are folded into a single record with the most common DNA and genes. The V and J calls were not made by the authors but by TCRdb's processing. Present in this sample are about 210,000 distinct CDR3 sequences, approximately 29% of which were seen just once. The top ten constitute approximately 9% of the sample.

In the germline V gene, CDR1 corresponds to MDHEN and CDR2 to SYDVKM. From the cysteine through the phenylalanine, the CDR3 covers 15 amino acids. Only the CDR3 part of the read is kept: 45 bases, read in frame from the first base. Ends trimmed: V by 6 bases, J by 8 bases; bases unmatched to a gene: 15. This clonotype appeared many times. Its antigen is unknown. Base qualities are not provided; no much larger clone lies one nucleotide away. The TCR originated in a man between 45 and 60 years old with Graves' ophthalmopathy. Donor details come from another sample of the same person, matched by shared clones. Sequenced: peripheral blood. The rearranged chain carries TRBV28 and TRBJ1-2; a stretch of 7 junction bases matches TRBD1. The DNA reads TGTGCCAGCAGCCGTCAGGGGGTGCAGCTCAGAGGCTACACCTTC. This is translated as CASSRQGVQLRGYTF.